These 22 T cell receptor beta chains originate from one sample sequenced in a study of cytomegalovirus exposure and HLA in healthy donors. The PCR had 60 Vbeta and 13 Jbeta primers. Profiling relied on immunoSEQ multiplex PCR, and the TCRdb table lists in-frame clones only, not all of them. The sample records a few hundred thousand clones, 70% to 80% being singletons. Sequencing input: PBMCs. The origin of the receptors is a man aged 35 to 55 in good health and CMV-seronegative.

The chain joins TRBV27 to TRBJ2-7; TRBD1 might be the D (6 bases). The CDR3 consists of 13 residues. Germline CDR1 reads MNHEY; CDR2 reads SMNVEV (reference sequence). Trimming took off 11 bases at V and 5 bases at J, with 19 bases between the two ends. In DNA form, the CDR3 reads TGTGCCGCTGGGGCAGGGGTGAGGAACGAGCAGTACTTC. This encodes CAAGAGVRNEQYF.

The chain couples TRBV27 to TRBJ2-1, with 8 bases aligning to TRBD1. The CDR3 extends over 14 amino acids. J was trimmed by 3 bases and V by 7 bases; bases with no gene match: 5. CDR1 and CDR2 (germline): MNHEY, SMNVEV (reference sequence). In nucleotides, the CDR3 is TGTGCCAGCAAATCAGGGGGCCGCTACAATGAGCAGTTCTTC. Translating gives CASKSGGRYNEQFF.

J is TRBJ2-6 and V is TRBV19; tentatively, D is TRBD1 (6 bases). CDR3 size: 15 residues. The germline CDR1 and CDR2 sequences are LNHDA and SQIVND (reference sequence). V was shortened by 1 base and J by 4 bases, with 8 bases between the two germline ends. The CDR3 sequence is CASSIVGAGANVLTF. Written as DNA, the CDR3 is TGTGCCAGTAGTATAGTGGGGGCAGGGGCCAACGTCCTGACTTTC. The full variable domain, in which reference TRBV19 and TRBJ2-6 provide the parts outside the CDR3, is DGGITQSPKYLFRKEGQNVTLSCEQNLNHDAMYWYRQDPGQGLRLIYYSQIVNDFQKGDIAEGYSVSREKKESFPLTVTSAQKNPTAFYLCASSIVGAGANVLTFGAGSRLTVL.

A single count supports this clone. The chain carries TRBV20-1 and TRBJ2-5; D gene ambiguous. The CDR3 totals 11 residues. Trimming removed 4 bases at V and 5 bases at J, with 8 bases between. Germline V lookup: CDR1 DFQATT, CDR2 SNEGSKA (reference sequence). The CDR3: CSAKYGETQYF. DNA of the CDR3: TGCAGTGCTAAGTACGGGGAGACCCAGTACTTC.

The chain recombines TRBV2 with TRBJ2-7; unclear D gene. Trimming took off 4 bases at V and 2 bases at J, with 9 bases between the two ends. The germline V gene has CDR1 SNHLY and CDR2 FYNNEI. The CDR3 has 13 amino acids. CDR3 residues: CASSGDTTYEQYF. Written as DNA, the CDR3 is TGTGCCAGCAGTGGAGACACCACCTACGAGCAGTACTTC.

The CDR3 reads CASSRQTGMVETQYF. The DNA for the CDR3 is TGTGCCAGCAGCCGCCAGACAGGGATGGTAGAGACCCAGTACTTC. The J gene is TRBJ2-5, the V gene TRBV7-2; 7 bases fit TRBD1. With 5 bases clipped from V and 4 bases from J, the junction kept 10 bases outside the gene matches. The CDR3 spans 15 residues. CDR1 SGHTA and CDR2 FQGNSA come from the germline V gene.

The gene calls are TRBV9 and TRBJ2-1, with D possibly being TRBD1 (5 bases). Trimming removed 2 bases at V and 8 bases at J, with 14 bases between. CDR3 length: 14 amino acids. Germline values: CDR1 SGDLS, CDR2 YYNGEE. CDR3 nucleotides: TGTGCCAGCAGCGTCGGGCAGGGTATGTATGAGCAGTTCTTC. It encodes CASSVGQGMYEQFF.

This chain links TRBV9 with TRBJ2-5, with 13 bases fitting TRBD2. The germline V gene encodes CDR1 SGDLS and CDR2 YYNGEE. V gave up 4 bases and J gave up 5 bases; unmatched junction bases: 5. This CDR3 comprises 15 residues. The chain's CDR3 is CASSSQLAGGETQYF. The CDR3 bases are TGTGCCAGCAGCTCACAACTAGCGGGGGGGGAGACCCAGTACTTC. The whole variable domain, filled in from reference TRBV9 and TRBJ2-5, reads DSGVTQTPKHLITATGQRVTLRCSPRSGDLSVYWYQQSLDQGLQFLIQYYNGEERAKGNILERFSAQQFPDLHSELNLSSLELGDSALYFCASSSQLAGGETQYFGPGTRLLVL.

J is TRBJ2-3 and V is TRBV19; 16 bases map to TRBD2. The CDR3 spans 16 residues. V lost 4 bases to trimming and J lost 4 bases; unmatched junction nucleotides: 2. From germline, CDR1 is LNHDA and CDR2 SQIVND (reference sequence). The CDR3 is CASSTGTSGRADTQYF. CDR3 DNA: TGTGCCAGTAGTACCGGGACTAGCGGGAGGGCAGATACGCAGTATTTT.

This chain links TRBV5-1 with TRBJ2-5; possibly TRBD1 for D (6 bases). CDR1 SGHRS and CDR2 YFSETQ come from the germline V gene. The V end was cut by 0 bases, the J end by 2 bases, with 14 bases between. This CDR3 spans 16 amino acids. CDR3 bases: TGCGCCAGCAGCTTGGAGGACAGTTTGGTTCAAGAGACCCAGTACTTC. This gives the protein CASSLEDSLVQETQYF.

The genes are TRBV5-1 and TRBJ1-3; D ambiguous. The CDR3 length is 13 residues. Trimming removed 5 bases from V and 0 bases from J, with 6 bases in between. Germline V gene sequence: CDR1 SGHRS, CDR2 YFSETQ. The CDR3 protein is CASRAYSGNTIYF. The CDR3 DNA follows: TGCGCCAGCAGGGCTTACTCTGGAAACACCATATATTTT.

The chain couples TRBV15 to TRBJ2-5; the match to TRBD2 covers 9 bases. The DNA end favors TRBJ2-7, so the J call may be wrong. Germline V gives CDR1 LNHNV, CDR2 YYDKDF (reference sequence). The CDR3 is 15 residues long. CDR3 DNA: TGTGCCACCTCGGCTAGCGGGAACCGGGACTACGAGCAGTACTTC. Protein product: CATSASGNRDYEQYF.

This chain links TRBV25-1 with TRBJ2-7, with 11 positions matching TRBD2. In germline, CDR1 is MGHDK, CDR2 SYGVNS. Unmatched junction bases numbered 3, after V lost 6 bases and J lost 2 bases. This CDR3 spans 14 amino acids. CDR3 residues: CASSVLAGAYEQYF. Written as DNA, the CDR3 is TGTGCCAGCAGCGTACTAGCGGGAGCCTACGAGCAGTACTTC.

The CDR3 DNA is TGTGCCTGGAGCCGTACAGGGGAGAGGGCTTTCTTT. As protein: CAWSRTGERAFF. The V call is TRBV30, the J call TRBJ1-1; the match to TRBD1 covers 7 bases. The germline V gene encodes CDR1 GTSNPN and CDR2 SVGIG (reference sequence). This CDR3 is 12 amino acids long. The trim removed 3 bases at V and 11 bases at J, leaving 9 bases unmatched.

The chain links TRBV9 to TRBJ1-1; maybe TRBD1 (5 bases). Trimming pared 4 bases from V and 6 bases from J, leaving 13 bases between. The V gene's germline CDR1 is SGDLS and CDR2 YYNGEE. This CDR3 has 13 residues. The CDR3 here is CASSILQASEAFF. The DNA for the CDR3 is TGTGCCAGCAGCATCTTACAGGCGTCTGAAGCTTTCTTT. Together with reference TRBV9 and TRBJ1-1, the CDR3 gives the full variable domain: DSGVTQTPKHLITATGQRVTLRCSPRSGDLSVYWYQQSLDQGLQFLIQYYNGEERAKGNILERFSAQQFPDLHSELNLSSLELGDSALYFCASSILQASEAFFGQGTRLTVV.

CDR3 DNA sequence: TGTGCCACCAGCAGATCGCCGGGACACCTTAGCTATGAGCAGTTCTTC. Translation: CATSRSPGHLSYEQFF. The chain links TRBV15 to TRBJ2-1, with D perhaps matching TRBD1 (6 bases). Germline CDR1 reads LNHNV; CDR2 reads YYDKDF (reference sequence). The CDR3 consists of 16 residues. V lost 2 bases and J lost 8, with 19 bases in between. Variable domain in full (rest from reference TRBV15 and TRBJ2-1): DAMVIQNPRYQVTQFGKPVTLSCSQTLNHNVMYWYQQKSSQAPKLLFHYYDKDFNNEADTPDNFQSRRPNTSFCFLDIRSPGLGDTAMYLCATSRSPGHLSYEQFFGPGTRLTVL.

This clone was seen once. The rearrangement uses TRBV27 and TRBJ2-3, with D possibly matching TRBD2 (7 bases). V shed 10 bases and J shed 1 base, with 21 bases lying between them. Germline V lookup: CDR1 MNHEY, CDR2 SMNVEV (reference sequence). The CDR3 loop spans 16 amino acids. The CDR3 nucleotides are TGTGCCACCAAAGATACCGGGGGGCGGGGCACAGATACGCAGTATTTT. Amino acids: CATKDTGGRGTDTQYF.

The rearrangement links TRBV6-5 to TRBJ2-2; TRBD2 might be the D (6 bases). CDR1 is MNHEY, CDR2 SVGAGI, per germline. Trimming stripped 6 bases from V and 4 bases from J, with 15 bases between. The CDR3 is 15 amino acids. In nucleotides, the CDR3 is TGTGCCAGCAGACTCCCGGGACTCCCCACCGGGGAGCTGTTTTTT. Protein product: CASRLPGLPTGELFF.

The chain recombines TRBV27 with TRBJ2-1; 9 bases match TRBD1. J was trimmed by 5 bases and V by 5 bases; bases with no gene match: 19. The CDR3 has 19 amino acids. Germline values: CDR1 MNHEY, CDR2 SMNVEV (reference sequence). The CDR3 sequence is CASSPHRGLGSLSNNEQFF. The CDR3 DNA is TGTGCCAGCAGTCCCCACAGGGGGCTGGGATCCCTGTCCAACAATGAGCAGTTCTTC.

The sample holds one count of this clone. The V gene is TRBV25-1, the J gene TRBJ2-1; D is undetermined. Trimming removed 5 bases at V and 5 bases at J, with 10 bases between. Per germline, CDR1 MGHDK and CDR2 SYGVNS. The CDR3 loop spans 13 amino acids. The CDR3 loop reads CASSPVYNNEQFF. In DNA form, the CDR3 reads TGTGCCAGCAGTCCGGTCTATAACAATGAGCAGTTCTTC.

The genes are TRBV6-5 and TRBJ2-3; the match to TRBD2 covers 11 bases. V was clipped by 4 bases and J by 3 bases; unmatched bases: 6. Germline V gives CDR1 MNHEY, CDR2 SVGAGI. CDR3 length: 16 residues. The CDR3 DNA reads TGTGCCAGCAGTTCTAGCGGGAGGATTCGGACAGATACGCAGTATTTT. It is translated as CASSSSGRIRTDTQYF.

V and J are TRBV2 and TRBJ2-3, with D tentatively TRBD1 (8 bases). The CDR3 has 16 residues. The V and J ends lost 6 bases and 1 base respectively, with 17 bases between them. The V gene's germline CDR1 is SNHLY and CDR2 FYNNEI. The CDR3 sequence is CASSAQGAGGTDTQYF. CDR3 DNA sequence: TGTGCCAGCAGCGCCCAGGGGGCGGGGGGCACAGATACGCAGTATTTT. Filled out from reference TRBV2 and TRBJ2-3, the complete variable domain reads EPEVTQTPSHQVTQMGQEVILRCVPISNHLYFYWYRQILGQKVEFLVSFYNNEISEKSEIFDDQFSVERPDGSNFTLKIRSTKLEDSAMYFCASSAQGAGGTDTQYFGPGTRLTVL.